The clone carrying this T cell receptor beta chain was seen repeatedly, ten times or more. The antigen is undetermined. The sample belongs to a study of post-analysis software for immune sequencing data. Whole-study context: Relapsing-remitting, secondary progressive and progressive-relapsing forms made up the multiple sclerosis disease courses.

Unique molecular identifiers featured in each of the TCR beta cDNA libraries. MiXCR, applied by TCRdb to the PCR reads, yields one record per CDR3 protein. The sample includes some 260,000 distinct CDR3 sequences, 30% to 45% of them seen just once. The CDR3 has 18 amino acids. The V gene's germline CDR1 is SGDLS and CDR2 YYNGEE. V was trimmed by 1 base and J by 3 bases, leaving 21 bases between them. The study's findings and limits: Normalized Chao1 diversity was significantly reduced in patients versus controls. F measure grouped same-batch samples tightly together. The study found TRBV5-6, TRBV5-1 and TRBV20-1 among five or six TRBV segments more frequent in patients than controls.

The chain couples TRBV9 to TRBJ2-3; a possible D gene is TRBD1 (5 bases). The source is a girl aged 10-17 years with multiple sclerosis. Sequenced sample: blood. CDR3 sequence: CASSVTPWGGKRTDTQYF. In nucleotides, the CDR3 is TGTGCCAGCAGCGTAACCCCCTGGGGCGGCAAAAGGACAGATACGCAGTATTTT. Full variable domain (rest looked up from reference TRBV9 and TRBJ2-3): DSGVTQTPKHLITATGQRVTLRCSPRSGDLSVYWYQQSLDQGLQFLIQYYNGEERAKGNILERFSAQQFPDLHSELNLSSLELGDSALYFCASSVTPWGGKRTDTQYFGPGTRLTVL.